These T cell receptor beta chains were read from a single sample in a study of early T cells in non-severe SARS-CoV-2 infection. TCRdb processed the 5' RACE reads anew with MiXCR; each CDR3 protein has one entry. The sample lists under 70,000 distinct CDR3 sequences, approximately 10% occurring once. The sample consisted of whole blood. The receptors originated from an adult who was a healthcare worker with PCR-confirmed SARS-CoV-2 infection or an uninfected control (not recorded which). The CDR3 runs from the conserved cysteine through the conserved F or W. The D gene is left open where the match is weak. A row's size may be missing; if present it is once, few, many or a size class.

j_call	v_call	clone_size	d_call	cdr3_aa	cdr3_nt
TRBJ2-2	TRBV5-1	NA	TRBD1	CASRDGTGQNTGELFF	TGCGCCAGCAGAGACGGGACAGGACAGAACACCGGGGAGCTGTTTTTT
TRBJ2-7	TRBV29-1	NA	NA	CSVVAGGLKNEQYF	TGCAGCGTTGTCGCCGGGGGACTGAAGAACGAGCAGTACTTC
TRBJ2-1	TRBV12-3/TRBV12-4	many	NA	CASSPGTLAPQFF	TGTGCCAGCAGTCCTGGGACCTTAGCGCCGCAGTTCTTC
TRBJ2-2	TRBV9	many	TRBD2	CASSGLLGTSGTGELFF	TGTGCCAGCAGCGGATTGCTTGGGACTAGCGGGACCGGGGAGCTGTTTTTT
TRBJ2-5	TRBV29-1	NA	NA	CSVGPETQYF	TGCAGCGTTGGTCCCGAGACCCAGTACTTC
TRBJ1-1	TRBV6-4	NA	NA	CASPMGVREAGTPNTEAFF	TGTGCCTCGCCGATGGGGGTACGAGAGGCCGGGACGCCGAACACTGAAGCTTTCTTT
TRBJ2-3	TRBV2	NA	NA	CASSVRGLVTDTQYF	TGTGCCAGCAGCGTCAGGGGTTTGGTTACAGATACGCAGTATTTT
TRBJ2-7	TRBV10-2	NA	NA	CASSYQGLSYEQYF	TGCGCCAGCAGCTACCAGGGGCTCTCCTACGAGCAGTACTTC
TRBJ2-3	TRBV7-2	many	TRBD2	CASSLGAGGRTDTQYF	TGTGCCAGCAGCTTAGGAGCGGGGGGGCGGACGGATACGCAGTATTTT
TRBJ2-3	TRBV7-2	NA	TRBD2	CASSPSGMSTDTQYF	TGTGCCAGCAGCCCTAGCGGGATGAGCACAGATACGCAGTATTTT
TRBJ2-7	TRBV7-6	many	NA	CASSLGFGERFYEQYF	TGTGCCAGCAGCTTAGGTTTCGGGGAGAGGTTCTACGAGCAGTACTTC
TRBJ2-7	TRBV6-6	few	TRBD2	CATGWEGSSYEQYF	TGTGCCACCGGATGGGAGGGGAGTTCTTACGAGCAGTACTTC
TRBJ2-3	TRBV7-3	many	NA	CASSEGDTQYF	TGTGCCAGCAGTGAGGGCGATACGCAGTATTTT
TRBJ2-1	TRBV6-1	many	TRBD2	CASNLGLAGTNEQFF	TGTGCCAGCAATCTGGGACTAGCGGGGACCAATGAGCAGTTCTTC
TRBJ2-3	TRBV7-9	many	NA	CASSWAVQDTQYF	TGTGCCAGCAGCTGGGCGGTTCAAGATACGCAGTATTTT
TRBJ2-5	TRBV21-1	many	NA	CASRVDREETQYF	TGTGCCAGCAGAGTTGACAGGGAAGAGACCCAGTACTTC
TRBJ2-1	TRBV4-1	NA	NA	CASSTSPGKYNEQFF	TGCGCCAGCAGCACAAGCCCCGGGAAATACAATGAGCAGTTCTTC
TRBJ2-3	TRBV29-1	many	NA	CSVDSSYTQYF	TGCAGCGTTGACTCCTCTTATACGCAGTATTTT
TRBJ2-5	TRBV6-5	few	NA	CASSDSLETQYF	TGTGCCAGCAGTGATTCACTCGAGACCCAGTACTTC
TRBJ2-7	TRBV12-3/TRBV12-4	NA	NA	CASSLGPTGKYEQYF	TGTGCCAGCAGTTTAGGCCCCACCGGAAAATACGAGCAGTACTTC
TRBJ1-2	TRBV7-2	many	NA	CASSLLAGIDGYTF	TGTGCCAGCAGCCTTCTGGCAGGGATAGATGGCTACACCTTC
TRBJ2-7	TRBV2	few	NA	CASSEALIGQGGSYEQYF	TGTGCCAGCAGTGAAGCGCTAATAGGCCAGGGGGGCTCCTACGAGCAGTACTTC
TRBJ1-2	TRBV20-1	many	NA	CSAVQGPGGYTF	TGCAGTGCTGTCCAGGGTCCAGGAGGCTACACCTTC
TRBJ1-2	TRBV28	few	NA	CATTGESYTF	TGTGCCACAACGGGCGAAAGCTACACCTTC
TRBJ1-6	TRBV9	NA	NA	CASSAGSNSPLHF	TGTGCCAGCAGCGCCGGCTCCAATTCACCCCTCCACTTT
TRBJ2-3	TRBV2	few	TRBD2	CASSGTSGRADTQYF	TGTGCCAGCAGTGGGACTAGCGGGAGGGCCGATACGCAGTATTTT
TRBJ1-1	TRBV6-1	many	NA	CATRREGTEAFF	TGTGCCACCAGACGAGAGGGCACTGAAGCTTTCTTT
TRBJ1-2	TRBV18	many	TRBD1	CASSPDRDTSYGYTF	TGTGCCAGCTCACCTGACAGGGATACTTCCTATGGCTACACCTTC
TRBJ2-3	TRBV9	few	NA	CASSGDQGSTDTQYF	TGTGCCAGCAGCGGAGATCAGGGGAGCACAGATACGCAGTATTTT
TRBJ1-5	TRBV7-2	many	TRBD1	CASSWDRDQPQHF	TGTGCCAGCAGCTGGGACAGAGATCAGCCCCAGCATTTT
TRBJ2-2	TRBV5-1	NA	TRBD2	CASSPAGGPNTGELFF	TGCGCCAGCAGCCCGGCGGGAGGCCCGAACACCGGGGAGCTGTTTTTT
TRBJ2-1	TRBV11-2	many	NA	CASSSLLNNEQFF	TGTGCCAGCAGCTCGCTGTTAAACAATGAGCAGTTCTTC
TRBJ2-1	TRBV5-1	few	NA	CASSIGSEYNEQFF	TGCGCCAGCAGCATCGGATCAGAATACAATGAGCAGTTCTTC
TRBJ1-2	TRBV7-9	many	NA	CASSFVSSYGYTF	TGTGCCAGCAGCTTCGTCAGCTCCTATGGCTACACCTTC
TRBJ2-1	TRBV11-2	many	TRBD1	CASSATGTGRYNEQFF	TGTGCCAGCAGCGCAACCGGGACAGGGCGTTACAATGAGCAGTTCTTC
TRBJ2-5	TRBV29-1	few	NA	CSVGVPAETQYF	TGCAGCGTTGGCGTGCCAGCAGAGACCCAGTACTTC
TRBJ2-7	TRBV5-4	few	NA	CASSSTGATYEQYF	TGTGCCAGCAGCTCAACCGGGGCCACCTACGAGCAGTACTTC
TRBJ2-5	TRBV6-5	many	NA	CASGSPLAVKTQYF	TGTGCCAGCGGCTCCCCCCTGGCGGTAAAGACCCAGTACTTC
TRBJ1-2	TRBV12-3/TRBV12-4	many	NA	CASSAADGDYGYTF	TGTGCCAGCAGCGCTGCGGACGGCGACTATGGCTACACCTTC
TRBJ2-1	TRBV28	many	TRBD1	CASTMSGTGTNEQFF	TGTGCCAGCACTATGTCTGGGACAGGGACCAATGAGCAGTTCTTC
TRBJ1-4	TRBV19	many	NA	CASRRHSEKLFF	TGTGCCAGCAGACGACACAGCGAAAAACTGTTTTTT
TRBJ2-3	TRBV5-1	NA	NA	CASSEGQLTDTQYF	TGCGCCAGCAGCGAGGGACAACTCACAGATACGCAGTATTTT
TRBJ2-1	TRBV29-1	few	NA	CSSRAQGYTEQFF	TGCAGCTCCAGAGCACAGGGTTACACTGAGCAGTTCTTC